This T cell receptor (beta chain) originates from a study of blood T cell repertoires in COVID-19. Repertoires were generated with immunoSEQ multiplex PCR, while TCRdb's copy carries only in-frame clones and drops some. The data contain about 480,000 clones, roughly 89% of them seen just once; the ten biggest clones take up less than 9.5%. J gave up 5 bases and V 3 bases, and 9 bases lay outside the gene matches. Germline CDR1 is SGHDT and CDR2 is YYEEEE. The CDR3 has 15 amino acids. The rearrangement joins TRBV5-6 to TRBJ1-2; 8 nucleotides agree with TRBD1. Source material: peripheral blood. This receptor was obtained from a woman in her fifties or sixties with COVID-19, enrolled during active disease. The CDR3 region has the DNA TGTGCCAGCAGCTCGGGAACCGGGACAGGATATGGCTACACCTTC. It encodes CASSSGTGTGYGYTF. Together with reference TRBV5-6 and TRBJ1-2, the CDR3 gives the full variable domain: DAGVTQSPTHLIKTRGQQVTLRCSPKSGHDTVSWYQQALGQGPQFIFQYYEEEERQRGNFPDRFSGHQFPNYSSELNVNALLLGDSALYLCASSSGTGTGYGYTFGSGTRLTVV.